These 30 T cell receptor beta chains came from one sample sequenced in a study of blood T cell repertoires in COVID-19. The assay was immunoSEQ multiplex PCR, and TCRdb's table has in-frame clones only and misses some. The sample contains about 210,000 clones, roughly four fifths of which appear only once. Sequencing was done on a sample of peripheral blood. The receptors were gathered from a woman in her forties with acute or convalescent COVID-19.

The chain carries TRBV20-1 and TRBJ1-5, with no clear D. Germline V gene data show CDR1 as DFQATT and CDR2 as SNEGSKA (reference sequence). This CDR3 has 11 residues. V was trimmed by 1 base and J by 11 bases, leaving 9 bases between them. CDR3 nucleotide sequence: TGCAGTGCTAGAGCCTCCGGGTCCCAGCATTTT. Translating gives CSARASGSQHF.

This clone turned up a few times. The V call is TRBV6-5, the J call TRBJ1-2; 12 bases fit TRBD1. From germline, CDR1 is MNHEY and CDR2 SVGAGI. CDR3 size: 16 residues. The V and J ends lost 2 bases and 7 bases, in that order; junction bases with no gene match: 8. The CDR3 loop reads CASSYTLRDRGPGYTF. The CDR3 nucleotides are TGTGCCAGCAGTTACACCCTCCGGGACAGGGGGCCTGGCTACACCTTC.

Here the CDR3 DNA reads TGTGCCTGGTTAAAGGGGGCTGAAGCTTTCTTT. Translating it yields CAWLKGAEAFF. V is TRBV30 and J is TRBJ1-1; the D gene is possibly TRBD1 (6 bases). This CDR3 is 11 amino acids long. The germline V and J ends were trimmed by 5 bases and 6 bases, with 10 bases remaining between them. Looked up from germline, CDR1 is GTSNPN and CDR2 is SVGIG (reference sequence).

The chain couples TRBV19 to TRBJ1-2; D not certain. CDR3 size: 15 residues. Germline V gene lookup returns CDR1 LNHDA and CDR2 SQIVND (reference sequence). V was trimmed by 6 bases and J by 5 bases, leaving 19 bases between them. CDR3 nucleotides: TGTGCCAGTAGCCAATTCCCCGGGTTCGGGTATGGCTACACCTTC. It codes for CASSQFPGFGYGYTF.

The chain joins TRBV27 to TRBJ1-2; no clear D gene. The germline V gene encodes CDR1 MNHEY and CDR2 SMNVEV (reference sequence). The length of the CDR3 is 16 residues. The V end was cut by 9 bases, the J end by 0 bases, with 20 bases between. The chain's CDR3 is CARDGGVSPTNYGYTF. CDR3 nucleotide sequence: TGTGCCAGGGACGGAGGAGTGTCCCCGACTAACTATGGCTACACCTTC.

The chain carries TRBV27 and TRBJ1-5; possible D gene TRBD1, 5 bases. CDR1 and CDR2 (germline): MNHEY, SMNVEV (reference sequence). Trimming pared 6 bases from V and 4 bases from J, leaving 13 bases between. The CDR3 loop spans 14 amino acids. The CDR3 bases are TGTGCCAGCAGATTGGCAGGGCAAAATCAGCCCCAGCATTTT. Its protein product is CASRLAGQNQPQHF.

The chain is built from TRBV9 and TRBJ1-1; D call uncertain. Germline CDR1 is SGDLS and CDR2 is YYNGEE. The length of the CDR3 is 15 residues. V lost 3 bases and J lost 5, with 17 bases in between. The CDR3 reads CASSAPRVSGTEAFF. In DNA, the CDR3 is TGTGCCAGCAGCGCCCCCCGGGTCTCGGGGACTGAAGCTTTCTTT.

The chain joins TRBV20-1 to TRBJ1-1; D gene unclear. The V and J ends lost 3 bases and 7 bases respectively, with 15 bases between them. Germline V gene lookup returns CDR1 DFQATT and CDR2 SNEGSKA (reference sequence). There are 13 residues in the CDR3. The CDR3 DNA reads TGCAGTGCTAGTCGTTTCGTAGGAGATGAAGCTTTCTTT. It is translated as CSASRFVGDEAFF.

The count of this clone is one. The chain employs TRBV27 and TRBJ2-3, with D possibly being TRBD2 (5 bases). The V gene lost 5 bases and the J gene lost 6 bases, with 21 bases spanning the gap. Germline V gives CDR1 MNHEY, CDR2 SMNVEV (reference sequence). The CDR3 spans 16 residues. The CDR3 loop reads CASSPLLALLTDTQYF. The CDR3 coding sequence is TGTGCCAGCAGTCCCCTTCTAGCTCTATTGACGGATACGCAGTATTTT.

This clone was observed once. CDR3 DNA sequence: TGCGCCAGCAGCTTGGGGCTAGCGGGGAACACCGGGGAGCTGTTTTTT. Its translation is CASSLGLAGNTGELFF. The V and J genes are TRBV5-1 and TRBJ2-2, with TRBD2 identical over 8 bases. The germline gives CDR1 SGHRS, CDR2 YFSETQ. This CDR3 spans 16 amino acids. J was trimmed by 1 base and V by 0 bases; bases with no gene match: 2.

The CDR3 here is CASGLVRAGRTNYGYTF. For the CDR3, the DNA is TGTGCTAGTGGTTTGGTACGGGCGGGCCGGACTAACTATGGCTACACCTTC. The chain couples TRBV12-5 to TRBJ1-2; D not resolved. Germline CDR1 reads LGHNT; CDR2 reads FRNRAP. Trimming took off 0 bases at V and 0 bases at J, with 14 bases between the two ends. There are 17 residues in the CDR3.

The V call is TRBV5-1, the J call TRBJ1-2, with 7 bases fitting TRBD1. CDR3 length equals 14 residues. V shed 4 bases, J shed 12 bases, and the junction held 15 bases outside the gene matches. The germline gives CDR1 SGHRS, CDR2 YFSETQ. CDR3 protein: CASSGQGQPVANTF. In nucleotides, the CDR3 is TGCGCCAGCAGCGGCCAGGGACAGCCTGTGGCTAACACCTTC.

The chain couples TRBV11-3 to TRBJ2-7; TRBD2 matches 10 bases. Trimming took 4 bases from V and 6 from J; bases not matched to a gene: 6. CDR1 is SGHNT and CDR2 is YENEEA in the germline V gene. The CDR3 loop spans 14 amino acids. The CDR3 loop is CASSSSGRAAEQYF. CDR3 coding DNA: TGTGCCAGCAGCTCAAGCGGGAGGGCCGCCGAGCAGTACTTC.

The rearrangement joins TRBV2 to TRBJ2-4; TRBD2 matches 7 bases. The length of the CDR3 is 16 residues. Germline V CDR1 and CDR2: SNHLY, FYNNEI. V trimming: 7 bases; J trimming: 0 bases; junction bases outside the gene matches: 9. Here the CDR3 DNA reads TGTGCCAGCACCGAAGGGGAGGGCCGAGCCAAAAACATTCAGTACTTC. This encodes CASTEGEGRAKNIQYF.

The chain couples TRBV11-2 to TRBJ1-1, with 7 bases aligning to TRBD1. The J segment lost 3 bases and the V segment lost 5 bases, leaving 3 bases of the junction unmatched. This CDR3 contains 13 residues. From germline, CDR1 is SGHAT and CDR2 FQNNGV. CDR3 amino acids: CASSADRDTEAFF. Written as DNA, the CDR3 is TGTGCCAGCAGCGCCGACAGGGACACTGAAGCTTTCTTT.

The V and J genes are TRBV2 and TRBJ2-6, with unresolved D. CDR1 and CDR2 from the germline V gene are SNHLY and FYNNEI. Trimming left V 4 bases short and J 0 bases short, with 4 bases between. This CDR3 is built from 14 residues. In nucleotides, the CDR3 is TGTGCCAGCAGTGTGTACTCTGGGGCCAACGTCCTGACTTTC. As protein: CASSVYSGANVLTF.

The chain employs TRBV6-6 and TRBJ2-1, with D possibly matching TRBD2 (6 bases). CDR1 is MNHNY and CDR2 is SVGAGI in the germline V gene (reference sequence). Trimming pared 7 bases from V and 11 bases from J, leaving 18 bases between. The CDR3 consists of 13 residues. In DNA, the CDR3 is TGTGCCAGCACCCGGGGTAGCGGTTCCAAGCAGTTCTTC. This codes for CASTRGSGSKQFF.

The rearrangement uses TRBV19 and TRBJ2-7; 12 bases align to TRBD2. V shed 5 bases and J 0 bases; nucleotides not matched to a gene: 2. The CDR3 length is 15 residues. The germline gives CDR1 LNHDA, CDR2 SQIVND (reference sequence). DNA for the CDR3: TGTGCCAGTAGTCTGACTAGCGGGAGCTCCTACGAGCAGTACTTC. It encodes CASSLTSGSSYEQYF.

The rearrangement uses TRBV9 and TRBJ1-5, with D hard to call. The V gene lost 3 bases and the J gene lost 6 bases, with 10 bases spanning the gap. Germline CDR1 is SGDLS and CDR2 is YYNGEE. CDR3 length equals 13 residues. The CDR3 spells CASSASGFQPQHF. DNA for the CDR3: TGTGCCAGCAGCGCGTCGGGGTTTCAGCCCCAGCATTTT.

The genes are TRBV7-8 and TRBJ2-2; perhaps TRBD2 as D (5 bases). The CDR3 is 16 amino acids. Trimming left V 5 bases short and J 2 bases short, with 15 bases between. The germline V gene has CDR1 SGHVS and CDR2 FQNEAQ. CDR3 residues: CASSLLTRENTGELFF. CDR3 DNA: TGTGCCAGCAGCCTCCTGACGAGGGAAAACACCGGGGAGCTGTTTTTT.

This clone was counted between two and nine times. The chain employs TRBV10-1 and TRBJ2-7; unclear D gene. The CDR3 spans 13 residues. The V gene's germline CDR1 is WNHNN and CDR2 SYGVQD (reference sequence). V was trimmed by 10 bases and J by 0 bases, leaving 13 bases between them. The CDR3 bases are TGCGCCACCGGCCGACAAGGCTCCTACGAGCAGTACTTC. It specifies CATGRQGSYEQYF.

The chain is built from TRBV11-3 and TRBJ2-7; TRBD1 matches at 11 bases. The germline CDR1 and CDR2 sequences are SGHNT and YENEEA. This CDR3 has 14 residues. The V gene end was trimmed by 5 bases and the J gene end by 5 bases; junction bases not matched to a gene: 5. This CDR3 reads CASSPGQGVHEQYF. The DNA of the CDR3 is TGTGCCAGCAGCCCGGGACAGGGGGTCCACGAGCAGTACTTC.

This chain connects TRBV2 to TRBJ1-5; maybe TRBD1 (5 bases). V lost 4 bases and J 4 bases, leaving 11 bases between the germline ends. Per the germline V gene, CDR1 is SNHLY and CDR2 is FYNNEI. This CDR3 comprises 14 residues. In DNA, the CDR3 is TGTGCCAGCAGTGTATCGCAGGGTAATCAGCCCCAGCATTTT. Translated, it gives CASSVSQGNQPQHF. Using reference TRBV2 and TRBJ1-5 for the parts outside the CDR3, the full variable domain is EPEVTQTPSHQVTQMGQEVILRCVPISNHLYFYWYRQILGQKVEFLVSFYNNEISEKSEIFDDQFSVERPDGSNFTLKIRSTKLEDSAMYFCASSVSQGNQPQHFGDGTRLSIL.

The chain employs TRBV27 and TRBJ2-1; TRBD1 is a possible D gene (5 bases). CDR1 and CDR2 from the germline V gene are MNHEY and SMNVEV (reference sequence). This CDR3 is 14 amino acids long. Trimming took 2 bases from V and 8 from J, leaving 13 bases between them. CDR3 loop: CASSLDLGPYEQFF. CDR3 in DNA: TGTGCCAGCAGTTTAGATCTGGGGCCTTATGAGCAGTTCTTC.

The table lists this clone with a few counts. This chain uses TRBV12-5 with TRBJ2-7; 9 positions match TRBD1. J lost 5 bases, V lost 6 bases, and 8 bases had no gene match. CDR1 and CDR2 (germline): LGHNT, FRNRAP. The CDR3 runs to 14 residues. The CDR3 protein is CASGSGQGQDEQYF. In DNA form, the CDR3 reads TGTGCTAGTGGCTCCGGACAGGGGCAAGACGAGCAGTACTTC.

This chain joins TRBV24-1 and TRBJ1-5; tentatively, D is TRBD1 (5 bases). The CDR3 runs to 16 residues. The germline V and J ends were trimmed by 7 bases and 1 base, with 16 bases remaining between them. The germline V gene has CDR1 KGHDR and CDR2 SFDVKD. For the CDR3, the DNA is TGTGCCACCAGCGCAAGGGGAGGGGTCAGCAATCAGCCCCAGCATTTT. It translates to CATSARGGVSNQPQHF.

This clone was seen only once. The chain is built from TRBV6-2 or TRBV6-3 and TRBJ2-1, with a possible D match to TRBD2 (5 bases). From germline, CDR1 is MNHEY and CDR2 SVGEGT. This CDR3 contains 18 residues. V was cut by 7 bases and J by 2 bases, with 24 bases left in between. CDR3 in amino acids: CASTPHAGLAPTYNEQFF. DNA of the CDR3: TGTGCCAGCACCCCCCACGCTGGCCTAGCACCCACCTACAATGAGCAGTTCTTC.

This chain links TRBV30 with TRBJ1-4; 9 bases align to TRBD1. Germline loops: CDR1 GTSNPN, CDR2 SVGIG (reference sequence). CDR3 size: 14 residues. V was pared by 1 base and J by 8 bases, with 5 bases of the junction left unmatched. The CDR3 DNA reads TGTGCCTGGAGTGGGGACAGGGTACAGGAAAAACTGTTTTTT. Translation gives CAWSGDRVQEKLFF.

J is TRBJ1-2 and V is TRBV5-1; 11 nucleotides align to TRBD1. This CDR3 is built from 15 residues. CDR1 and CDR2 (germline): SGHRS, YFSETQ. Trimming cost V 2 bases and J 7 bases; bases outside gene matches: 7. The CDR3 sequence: CASSLRTGGAPGYTF. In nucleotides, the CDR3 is TGCGCCAGCAGCTTAAGGACAGGGGGCGCGCCTGGCTACACCTTC.

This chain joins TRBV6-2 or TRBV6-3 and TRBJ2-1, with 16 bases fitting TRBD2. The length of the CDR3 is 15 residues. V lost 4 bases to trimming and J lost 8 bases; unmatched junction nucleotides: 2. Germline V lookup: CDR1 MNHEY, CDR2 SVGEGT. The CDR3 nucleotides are TGTGCCAGCAGTTCCGGGACTAGCGGGAGGGATGAGCAGTTCTTC. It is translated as CASSSGTSGRDEQFF.